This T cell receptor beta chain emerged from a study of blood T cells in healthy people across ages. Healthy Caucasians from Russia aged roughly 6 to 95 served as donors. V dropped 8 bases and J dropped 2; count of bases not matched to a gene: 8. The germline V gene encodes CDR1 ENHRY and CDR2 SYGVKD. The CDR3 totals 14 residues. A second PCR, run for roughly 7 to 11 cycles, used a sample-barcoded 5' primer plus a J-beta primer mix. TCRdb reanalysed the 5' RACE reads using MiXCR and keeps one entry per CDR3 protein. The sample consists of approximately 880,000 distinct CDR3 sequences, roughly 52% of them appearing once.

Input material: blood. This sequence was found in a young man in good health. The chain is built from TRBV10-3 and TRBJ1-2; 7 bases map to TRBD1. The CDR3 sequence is CAIAGQPTNYGYTF. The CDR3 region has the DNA TGTGCCATCGCGGGACAGCCTACCAACTATGGCTACACCTTC.